Listed here are 28 T cell receptor beta chains from one sample, sequenced in a study of T cells in Graves' hyperthyroidism and ophthalmopathy. RNA transcripts served as the template for amplifying TCR beta CDR3 regions. The HTBI set primed first-round TCR CDR3 RT-PCR. One entry per CDR3 protein, called by TCRdb with MiXCR from the multiplex PCR reads. The sample lists 500,000 to 600,000 distinct CDR3 sequences, 40% to 55% occurring once. Sequenced sample: peripheral blood or thyroid tissue (not recorded which). Every receptor here comes from an adult woman with Graves' disease, either hyperthyroidism or ophthalmopathy (not recorded which).

This clonotype was picked up a small number of times. V is TRBV14 and J is TRBJ1-6; D uncertain. Looked up from germline, CDR1 is SGHDN and CDR2 is FVKESK. This CDR3 spans 12 amino acids. Trimming pared 1 base from V and 11 bases from J, leaving 6 bases between. The CDR3 reads CASSQGYPPLHF. The CDR3 DNA reads TGTGCCAGCAGCCAAGGATATCCACCCCTCCACTTT.

This chain joins TRBV11-2 and TRBJ1-6; no definite D call. The germline V gene encodes CDR1 SGHAT and CDR2 FQNNGV. This CDR3 has 15 residues. V lost 5 bases to trimming and J lost 7 bases, with 15 bases between them. The CDR3 DNA reads TGTGCCAGCAGCCCCGGAGCGGGTTTGAATTCACCCCTCCACTTT. Residues: CASSPGAGLNSPLHF.

CDR3 region: CATSRGPENYGYTF. The CDR3 DNA is TGTGCCACCAGCAGAGGTCCGGAGAACTATGGCTACACCTTC. V and J are TRBV15 and TRBJ1-2, with D hard to call. The V and J ends lost 1 base and 2 bases respectively, with 8 bases between them. Germline lookup yields CDR1 LNHNV and CDR2 YYDKDF (reference sequence). The CDR3 spans 14 residues.

The V gene is TRBV2, the J gene TRBJ1-2, with TRBD1 matching over 10 bases. Germline V lookup: CDR1 SNHLY, CDR2 FYNNEI. The junction had 7 bases not matched to a gene; V was cut back by 4 bases and J by 8 bases. The CDR3 loop spans 14 amino acids. CDR3 region: CASSAGTGEEGYTF. Written as DNA, the CDR3 is TGTGCCAGCAGTGCCGGGACAGGGGAGGAAGGCTACACCTTC.

This clonotype was recorded at least ten times. The gene calls are TRBV20-1 and TRBJ1-1; tentatively, D is TRBD1 (5 bases). Germline-derived CDR1 and CDR2 are DFQATT and SNEGSKA (reference sequence). The CDR3 contains 14 residues. The V and J ends lost 5 bases and 8 bases respectively, with 21 bases between them. The CDR3 DNA reads TGCAGTGCTGGCCGGGGCACCCCGGACGCAGAAGCTTTCTTT. This translates into CSAGRGTPDAEAFF.

CDR3 sequence: CSSGTDSSYEQYF. CDR3 nucleotides: TGCAGCTCCGGGACAGACAGCTCCTACGAGCAGTACTTC. The chain joins TRBV29-1 to TRBJ2-7; 7 positions match TRBD1. Losses at the gene ends were 8 bases for V and 0 bases for J; bases not matched to a gene: 7. This CDR3 is 13 amino acids long. Germline V gene data show CDR1 as SQVTM and CDR2 as ANQGSEA.

This sequence joins TRBV2 and TRBJ2-1, with D unresolved. Looked up from germline, CDR1 is SNHLY and CDR2 is FYNNEI. Trimming removed 8 bases from V and 4 bases from J, with 6 bases in between. CDR3 length: 11 residues. Written as DNA, the CDR3 is TGTGCCAGCTTAGAGTACAATGAGCAGTTCTTC. This translates into CASLEYNEQFF.

Ten or more counts support this clonotype. The chain employs TRBV5-4 and TRBJ2-2, with 7 bases aligning to TRBD1. Germline V CDR1 and CDR2: SGHNT, YYREEE (reference sequence). This CDR3 comprises 14 residues. After removal of 0 bases from V and 10 bases from J, the junction contained 6 bases not matched to a gene. Written as DNA, the CDR3 is TGTGCCAGCAGCTTGGCCCTAACAGGGGCGGAGCTGTTTTTT. Amino acids: CASSLALTGAELFF. Variable domain in full (rest from reference TRBV5-4 and TRBJ2-2): ETGVTQSPTHLIKTRGQQVTLRCSSQSGHNTVSWYQQALGQGPQFIFQYYREEENGRGNFPPRFSGLQFPNYSSELNVNALELDDSALYLCASSLALTGAELFFGEGSRLTVL.

This clonotype was recorded at least ten times. V and J are TRBV9 and TRBJ1-1, with D possibly being TRBD1 (6 bases). Deletions cut 3 bases from V and 7 bases from J, with 13 bases between. The CDR3 is 13 amino acids. Germline V gene sequence: CDR1 SGDLS, CDR2 YYNGEE. The CDR3 sequence: CASSAQQGLEAFF. The CDR3 DNA reads TGTGCCAGCAGCGCCCAACAGGGACTTGAAGCTTTCTTT.

Many counts were recorded for this clonotype. The V call is TRBV4-1, the J call TRBJ2-7; TRBD1 matches 10 bases. Germline trimming cut 2 bases from V and 7 bases from J; bases unmatched to any gene: 8. The CDR3 consists of 15 residues. Germline CDR1 reads MGHRA; CDR2 reads YSYEKL. CDR3 loop: CASSQRTGGFGEQYF. The CDR3 DNA reads TGCGCCAGCAGCCAAAGGACAGGGGGATTTGGGGAGCAGTACTTC.

Ten or more counts support this clonotype. The CDR3 region is CAALRTGKNYGYTF. Here the CDR3 DNA reads TGTGCCGCGCTCCGGACAGGCAAAAACTATGGCTACACCTTC. The V gene is TRBV19, the J gene TRBJ1-2; TRBD1 matches at 7 bases. The CDR3 is 14 amino acids. V gave up 11 bases and J gave up 2 bases; unmatched junction bases: 11. Germline-derived CDR1 and CDR2 are LNHDA and SQIVND (reference sequence).

The chain has TRBV7-9 and TRBJ2-3; D not resolved. The V end lost 4 bases, the J end lost 0 bases, and 8 bases lay between the germline ends. Germline CDR1 reads SEHNR; CDR2 reads FQNEAQ (reference sequence). CDR3 length: 14 residues. CDR3 nucleotide sequence: TGTGCCAGCAGCTCACAGCACAGCACAGATACGCAGTATTTT. Encoded protein: CASSSQHSTDTQYF.

This clonotype was found many times. This sequence joins TRBV4-1 and TRBJ1-2; tentative D call: TRBD1 (5 bases). The CDR3 consists of 14 residues. Trimming stripped 0 bases from V and 8 bases from J, with 13 bases between. Germline CDR1 is MGHRA and CDR2 is YSYEKL. The CDR3 loop is CASSQDWGLDGYTF. CDR3 in DNA: TGCGCCAGCAGCCAAGATTGGGGGTTAGACGGCTACACCTTC.

This clonotype was seen at least ten times. The chain recombines TRBV7-2 with TRBJ1-2; perhaps TRBD1 as D (6 bases). Germline V lookup: CDR1 SGHTA, CDR2 FQGNSA. The CDR3 runs to 15 residues. Trimming took 0 bases from V and 3 from J, leaving 11 bases between them. CDR3 residues: CASSLASGHDYGYTF. CDR3 nucleotide sequence: TGTGCCAGCAGCTTAGCGTCGGGACACGACTATGGCTACACCTTC.

Ten or more counts support this clonotype. V and J are TRBV10-3 and TRBJ2-5, with a possible D match to TRBD2 (6 bases). With 8 bases removed from V and 5 bases from J, the gap between germline ends came to 18 bases. In germline, CDR1 is ENHRY, CDR2 SYGVKD. The length of the CDR3 is 14 residues. The CDR3 DNA reads TGTGCCATCGCGGCGGGAACTCCGGCGGAGACCCAGTACTTC. Its protein product is CAIAAGTPAETQYF.

The chain carries TRBV19 and TRBJ2-2; possibly TRBD2 for D (6 bases). CDR1 is LNHDA, CDR2 SQIVND, per germline (reference sequence). Trimming removed 3 bases at V and 6 bases at J, with 11 bases between. There are 14 residues in the CDR3. This CDR3 reads CASSISGSPGELFF. CDR3 nucleotide sequence: TGTGCCAGTAGTATTTCCGGGAGCCCCGGGGAGCTGTTTTTT. Full variable domain (missing parts from reference TRBV19 and TRBJ2-2): DGGITQSPKYLFRKEGQNVTLSCEQNLNHDAMYWYRQDPGQGLRLIYYSQIVNDFQKGDIAEGYSVSREKKESFPLTVTSAQKNPTAFYLCASSISGSPGELFFGEGSRLTVL.

Many counts were recorded for this clonotype. CDR3 region: CSAGTSGRYEQYF. In nucleotides, the CDR3 is TGCAGTGCCGGAACTAGCGGGAGGTACGAGCAGTACTTC. The chain has TRBV20-1 and TRBJ2-7; 12 bases map to TRBD2. Germline V CDR1 and CDR2: DFQATT, SNEGSKA (reference sequence). CDR3 length: 13 residues. The V segment lost 6 bases and the J segment 4 bases; nucleotides outside the gene matches: 4.

This clonotype was observed at least ten times. The CDR3 here is CASSLGGGANTEAFF. As DNA, the CDR3 is TGTGCCAGCAGCTTGGGGGGGGGTGCGAATACTGAAGCTTTCTTT. The chain carries TRBV11-2 and TRBJ1-1, with a possible D match to TRBD1 (5 bases). The CDR3 is 15 amino acids. The V end was cut by 3 bases, the J end by 5 bases, with 16 bases between. Germline loops: CDR1 SGHAT, CDR2 FQNNGV.

The chain recombines TRBV7-8 with TRBJ1-2; tentative D call: TRBD1 (6 bases). The V and J ends lost 5 bases and 2 bases respectively, with 21 bases between them. CDR1 is SGHVS and CDR2 is FQNEAQ in the germline V gene. This CDR3 comprises 17 residues. In nucleotides, the CDR3 is TGTGCCAGCAGCCGCCGCCATGGGCCCGGACAGAACTATGGCTACACCTTC. This gives the protein CASSRRHGPGQNYGYTF.

This clonotype was counted at least ten times. The genes are TRBV19 and TRBJ1-6; the match to TRBD1 covers 7 bases. V lost 10 bases, J lost 3 bases, and 6 bases stayed unmatched. The CDR3 loop spans 14 amino acids. Germline CDR1 reads LNHDA; CDR2 reads SQIVND (reference sequence). The DNA of the CDR3 is TGTGCCACATTGGGACAGAGCTATAATTCACCCCTCCACTTT. The encoded protein is CATLGQSYNSPLHF.

This chain uses TRBV7-9 with TRBJ2-7, with unresolved D. The ends were cut back, 4 bases at V and 4 bases at J, with 20 bases in the middle. The CDR3 contains 16 residues. Looked up from germline, CDR1 is SEHNR and CDR2 is FQNEAQ (reference sequence). CDR3 region: CASSSGMGWARYEQYF. The CDR3 DNA sequence: TGTGCCAGCAGCTCCGGTATGGGGTGGGCTCGGTACGAGCAGTACTTC.

This clonotype has just one count. A much larger clone lies a single base off, so this may be a read error. The missing conserved phenylalanine or tryptophan at the end of this CDR3 makes a read error likely. This sequence joins TRBV11-2 and TRBJ2-7, with a possible D match to TRBD2 (5 bases). Deletions cut 3 bases from V and 3 bases from J, with 15 bases between. This CDR3 has 15 amino acids. Germline CDR1 SGHAT, CDR2 FQNNGV. CDR3: CASSFTRFSGYEQYL. The CDR3 bases are TGTGCCAGCAGCTTTACTAGATTCAGTGGCTACGAGCAGTACCTC.

This clonotype occurred many times. The chain joins TRBV3-1 to TRBJ2-7; D remains unclear. The CDR3 spans 13 residues. V was clipped by 1 base and J by 7 bases, with 11 bases between them. Germline CDR1 is LGHDT and CDR2 is YNNKEL (reference sequence). In nucleotides, the CDR3 is TGTGCCAGCAGCCAAGTGTCGGCAGGTGAGCAGTACTTC. This encodes CASSQVSAGEQYF.

The chain employs TRBV10-3 and TRBJ2-5, with 9 bases that match TRBD2. This CDR3 spans 17 amino acids. Germline lookup yields CDR1 ENHRY and CDR2 SYGVKD. The V segment lost 6 bases and the J segment 5 bases; nucleotides outside the gene matches: 16. CDR3 residues: CAIRASPREGMMETQYF. In DNA, the CDR3 is TGTGCCATCAGGGCTAGCCCGCGGGAGGGGATGATGGAGACCCAGTACTTC.

This clonotype was picked up a small number of times. The chain has TRBV28 and TRBJ2-5; 10 bases line up with TRBD1. Germline CDR1 is MDHEN and CDR2 is SYDVKM. V lost 5 bases, J lost 2 bases, and 5 bases stayed unmatched. The CDR3 covers 15 residues. Here the CDR3 reads CASSNGQGEQETQYF. In DNA, the CDR3 is TGTGCCAGCAGTAACGGACAGGGGGAACAAGAGACCCAGTACTTC.

This clonotype was recorded many times. The chain employs TRBV5-1 and TRBJ1-5; tentatively, D is TRBD1 (6 bases). Germline-derived CDR1 and CDR2 are SGHRS and YFSETQ. The CDR3 runs 15 residues. The V gene lost 1 base and the J gene lost 6 bases, with 14 bases spanning the gap. The CDR3 protein is CASSLMAGEGQPQHF. CDR3 coding DNA: TGCGCCAGCAGCTTGATGGCAGGGGAGGGTCAGCCCCAGCATTTT.

The table lists this clonotype with a count of one. The chain joins TRBV15 to TRBJ2-7; maybe TRBD1 (6 bases). Germline CDR1 reads LNHNV; CDR2 reads YYDKDF (reference sequence). Between the trimmed V and J ends, which lost 1 base and 2 bases, there was a span of 9 bases. The CDR3 is 14 residues long. CDR3 nucleotide sequence: TGTGCCACCAGCAGAGGAAGACAGGCCTACGAGCAGTACTTC. This codes for CATSRGRQAYEQYF.

For the CDR3, the DNA is TGTGCCAGCACCCCGGAAGCTAACTATGGCTACACCTTC. This translates into CASTPEANYGYTF. The genes are TRBV5-4 and TRBJ1-2; D call uncertain. Germline V CDR1 and CDR2: SGHNT, YYREEE (reference sequence). V was trimmed by 6 bases and J by 0 bases, leaving 9 bases between them. This CDR3 has 13 residues.